This TCR beta chain appears in the sequencing data of a study of cytomegalovirus exposure and HLA in healthy donors. V gave up 1 base and J gave up 5 bases; unmatched junction bases: 12. CDR3 length equals 17 residues. Germline CDR1 SGHDT, CDR2 YYEEEE. Study conclusions and caveats: Earlier results showed most TCR beta V segments being productive about 87% or about 30% of the time. In a later analysis, a genetic analysis reported fewer productive-TCR N-insertions in an Asian-associated ancestry cluster than the cohort average. No immune exposure information besides CMV serostatus was available.

13 Jbeta primers and 60 Vbeta primers were used for the PCR. Clones were read by immunoSEQ multiplex PCR, and TCRdb kept only the in-frame ones, dropping some. The profile shows around 200,000 clones, roughly four fifths of them singletons. Each donor was nominally healthy when sampled (though unrecorded immune exposures were likely). A note on this clone: Its matching antigen is unknown.

Source material: PBMCs. This TCR came from a man in his forties or fifties in good health and CMV-seronegative. The chain carries TRBV5-6 and TRBJ2-5; 9 bases line up with TRBD2. CDR3 DNA sequence: TGTGCCAGCAGCTTGTACGCTAGCGGGACCACAGGGGAGACCCAGTACTTC. Its translation is CASSLYASGTTGETQYF.